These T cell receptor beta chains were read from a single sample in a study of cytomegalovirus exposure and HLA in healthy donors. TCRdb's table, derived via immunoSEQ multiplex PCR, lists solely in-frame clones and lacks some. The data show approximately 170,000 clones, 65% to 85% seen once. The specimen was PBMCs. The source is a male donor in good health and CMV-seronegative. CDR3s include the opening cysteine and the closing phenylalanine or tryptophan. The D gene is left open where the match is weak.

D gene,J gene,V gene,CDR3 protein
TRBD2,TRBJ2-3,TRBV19,CASSIGTSPYF
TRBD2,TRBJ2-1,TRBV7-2,CASSLSSGGGLNNEQFF
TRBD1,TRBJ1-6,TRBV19,CASSSDRANSPLHF
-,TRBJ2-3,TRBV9,CASSVDPTGLVTDTQYF
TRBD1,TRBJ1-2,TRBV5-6,CASSPDRAGYGYTF
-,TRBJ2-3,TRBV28,CASSSAGFTDTQYF
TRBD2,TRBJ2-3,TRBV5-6,CASSLISGDQDTQYF
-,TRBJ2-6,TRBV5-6,CASSLVGFSGANVLTF
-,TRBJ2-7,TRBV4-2,CASSRYRENPLYEQYF
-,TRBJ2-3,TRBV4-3,CASSQARGRTDTQYF
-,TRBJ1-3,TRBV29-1,CSVQVPSSGNTIYF
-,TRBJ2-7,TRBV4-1,CASSQVQGTEQYF
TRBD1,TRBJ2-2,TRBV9,CASSVGWTGNTGELFF
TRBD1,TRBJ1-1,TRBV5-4,CASSLVDRGTEAFF